Given below is one TCR beta chain in context. Its antigen remains unidentified. Per-base qualities were not stored, and no clone one base away is much larger. This specimen comes from a study of blood T cell repertoires in COVID-19 (dated by TCRdb to about 2020). In the study overall: Samples from collaborators originated in the United States, Italy and Spain and spanned both the acute and convalescent phases of COVID-19. The material from the prospective study consisted of cDNA or gDNA derived from T cells, B-cell-depleted T cells, or PBMCs. Subjects who had been exposed to COVID-19, were actively infected with it, or had recovered from it provided the deeply sampled blood TCRbeta repertoires that made up the dataset. The repertoires were made available in a free public database intended to serve as a resource for research on the immune response to SARS-CoV-2. Samples were obtained from the ongoing ImmuneRACE study (first 160 participants) and from some 1,200 subjects provided by 6 global collaborators. Nearly every sample came with metadata listing a de-identified subject ID, COVID-19 status, age in years and sex. HLA class I and class II types, where available, came from metadata supplied by the sample provider rather than from assay-based typing.

From the cysteine through the phenylalanine, the CDR3 covers 13 amino acids. The CDR3 DNA has 39 bases and is translated from base 1. CDR1 and CDR2, looked up from the germline V gene, are LGHNA and YSLEER. At the junction V is shortened by 4 bases and J by 6 bases, with 10 bases in between. Beyond this particular receptor, the publication reports: The amount of clinical and demographic metadata varied by source and participant and was provided uncurated.

In the prospective study, participants were about 18 to 95 years old, resided in about two dozen geographic areas of the United States, and were enrolled through a virtual design. To assign participants to cohorts, the prospective study relied on clinical history that participants themselves reported in a screening survey and a study questionnaire. In the prospective study, mobile phlebotomists collected whole blood, serum and a nasopharyngeal or oropharyngeal swab from each participant. Prospective study participants could optionally give additional blood draws and questionnaires over an approximately two-month period. Prospective study blood samples were shipped either frozen or at room temperature before DNA extraction. The immunoSEQ Assay, a bias-controlled multiplex PCR, was used to amplify TCRbeta CDR3 regions from genomic DNA. In the paper's pipeline: The number of nucleated cells in each sample was estimated by amplification of reference gene primers within the assay. To quantify the absolute abundance of each unique TCRbeta CDR3 rearrangement, sequence reads were collapsed and filtered. For each sample, productive Simpson clonality was calculated as the square root of Simpson's diversity index across productive rearrangements. Here the immuneACCESS table is served through TCRdb, limited to in-frame sequences with V and J called. Missing clones are a known gap in these copies; in checked studies unresolved V genes cover under half, and the rest lacks a known reason. V and J calls and clone size are copied from that table; D and trimming were computed from the DNA. The sample table holds approximately 81,000 clones, of which 85% to 90% were seen once. The ten top clones hold approximately 1% of the sample.

The sequenced sample consisted of PBMCs or T cells enriched from blood (not recorded which). The receptor chain draws on TRBV4-3 and TRBJ2-1, and the D gene may be TRBD1, 5 bases matching. This clonotype was sampled from a woman aged 45 to 65 with acute COVID-19. Here the CDR3 is given as CASSLGHLNEQFF. In nucleotides, the sequence is TGCGCCAGCAGCCTCGGACACCTCAATGAGCAGTTCTTC.